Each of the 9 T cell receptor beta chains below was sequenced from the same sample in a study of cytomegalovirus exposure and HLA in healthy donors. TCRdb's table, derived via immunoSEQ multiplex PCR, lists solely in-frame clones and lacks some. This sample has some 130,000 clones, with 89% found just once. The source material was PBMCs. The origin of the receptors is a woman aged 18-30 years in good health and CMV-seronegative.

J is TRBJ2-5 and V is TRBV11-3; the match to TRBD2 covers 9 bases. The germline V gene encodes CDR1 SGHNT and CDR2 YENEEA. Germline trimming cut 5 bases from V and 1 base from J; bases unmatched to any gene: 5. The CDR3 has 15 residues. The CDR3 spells CASSQAGGGQETQYF. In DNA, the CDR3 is TGTGCCAGCAGCCAAGCGGGGGGTGGCCAAGAGACCCAGTACTTC. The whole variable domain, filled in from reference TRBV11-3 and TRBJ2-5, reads EAGVVQSPRYKIIEKKQPVAFWCNPISGHNTLYWYLQNLGQGPELLIRYENEEAVDDSQLPKDRFSAERLKGVDSTLKIQPAELGDSAVYLCASSQAGGGQETQYFGPGTRLLVL.

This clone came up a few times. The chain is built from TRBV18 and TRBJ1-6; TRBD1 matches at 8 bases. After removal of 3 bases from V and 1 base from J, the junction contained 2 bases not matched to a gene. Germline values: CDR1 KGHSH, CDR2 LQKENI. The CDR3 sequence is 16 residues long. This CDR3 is CASSPGTGSYNSPLHF. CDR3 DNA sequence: TGTGCCAGCTCACCGGGGACAGGATCCTATAATTCACCCCTCCACTTT. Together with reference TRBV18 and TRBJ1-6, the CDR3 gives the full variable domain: NAGVMQNPRHLVRRRGQEARLRCSPMKGHSHVYWYRQLPEEGLKFMVYLQKENIIDESGMPKERFSAEFPKEGPSILRIQQVVRGDSAAYFCASSPGTGSYNSPLHFGNGTRLTVT.

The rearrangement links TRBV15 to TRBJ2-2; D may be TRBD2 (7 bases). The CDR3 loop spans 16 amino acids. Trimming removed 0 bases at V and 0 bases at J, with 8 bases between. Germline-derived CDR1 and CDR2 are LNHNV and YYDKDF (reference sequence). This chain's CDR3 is CATSREGGANTGELFF. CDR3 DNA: TGTGCCACCAGCAGAGAAGGGGGGGCGAACACCGGGGAGCTGTTTTTT. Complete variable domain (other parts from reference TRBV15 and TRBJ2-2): DAMVIQNPRYQVTQFGKPVTLSCSQTLNHNVMYWYQQKSSQAPKLLFHYYDKDFNNEADTPDNFQSRRPNTSFCFLDIRSPGLGDTAMYLCATSREGGANTGELFFGEGSRLTVL.

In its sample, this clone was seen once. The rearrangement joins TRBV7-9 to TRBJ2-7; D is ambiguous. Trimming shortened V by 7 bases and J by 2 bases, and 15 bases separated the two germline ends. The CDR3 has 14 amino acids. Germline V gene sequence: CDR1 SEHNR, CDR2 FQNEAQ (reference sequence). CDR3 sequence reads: CASTKFDGAYEQYF. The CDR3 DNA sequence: TGTGCCAGCACGAAATTCGACGGAGCCTACGAGCAGTACTTC.

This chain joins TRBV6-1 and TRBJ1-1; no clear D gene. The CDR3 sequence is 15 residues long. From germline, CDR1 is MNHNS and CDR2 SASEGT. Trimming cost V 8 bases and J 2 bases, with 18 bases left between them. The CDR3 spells CASQAEGLINTEAFF. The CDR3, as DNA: TGTGCCAGCCAGGCGGAGGGTTTGATTAACACTGAAGCTTTCTTT.

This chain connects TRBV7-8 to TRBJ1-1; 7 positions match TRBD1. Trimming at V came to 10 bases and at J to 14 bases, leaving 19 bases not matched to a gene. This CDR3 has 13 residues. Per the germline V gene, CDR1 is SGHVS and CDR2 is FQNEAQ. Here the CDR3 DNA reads TGTGCCACCGGATTGACCAATTACCAAGGGGGCTTCTTT. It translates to CATGLTNYQGGFF.

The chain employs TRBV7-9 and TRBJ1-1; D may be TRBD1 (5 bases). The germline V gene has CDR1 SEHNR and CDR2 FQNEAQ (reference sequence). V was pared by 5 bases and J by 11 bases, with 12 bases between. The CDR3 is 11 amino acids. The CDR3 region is CASSTSGWAFF. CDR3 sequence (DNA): TGTGCCAGCAGCACGTCAGGGTGGGCTTTCTTT.

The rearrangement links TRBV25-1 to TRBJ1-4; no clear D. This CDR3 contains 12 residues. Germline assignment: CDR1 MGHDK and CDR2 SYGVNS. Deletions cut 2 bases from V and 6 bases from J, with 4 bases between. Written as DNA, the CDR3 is TGTGCCAGCAGTGAACAATATGAAAAACTGTTTTTT. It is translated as CASSEQYEKLFF.

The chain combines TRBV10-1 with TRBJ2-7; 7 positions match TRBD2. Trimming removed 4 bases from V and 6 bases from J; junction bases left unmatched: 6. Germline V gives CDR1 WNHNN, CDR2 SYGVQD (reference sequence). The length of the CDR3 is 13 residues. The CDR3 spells CASSVAGESEQYF. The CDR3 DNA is TGCGCCAGCAGTGTGGCGGGGGAAAGCGAGCAGTACTTC.